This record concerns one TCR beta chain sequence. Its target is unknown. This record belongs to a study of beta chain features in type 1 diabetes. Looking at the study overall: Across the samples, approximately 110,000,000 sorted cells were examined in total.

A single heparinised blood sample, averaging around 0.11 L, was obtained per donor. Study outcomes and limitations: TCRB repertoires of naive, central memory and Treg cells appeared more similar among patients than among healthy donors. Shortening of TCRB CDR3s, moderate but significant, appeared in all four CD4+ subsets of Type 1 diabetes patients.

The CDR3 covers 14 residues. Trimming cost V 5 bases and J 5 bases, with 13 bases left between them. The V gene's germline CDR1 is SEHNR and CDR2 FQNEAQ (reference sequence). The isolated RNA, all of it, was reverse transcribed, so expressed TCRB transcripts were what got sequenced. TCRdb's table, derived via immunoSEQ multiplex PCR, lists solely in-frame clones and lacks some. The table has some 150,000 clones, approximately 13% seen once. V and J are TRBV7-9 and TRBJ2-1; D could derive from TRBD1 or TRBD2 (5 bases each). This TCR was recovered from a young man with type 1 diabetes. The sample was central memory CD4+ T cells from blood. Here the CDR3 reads CASSPTGANNEQFF. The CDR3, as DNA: TGTGCCAGCAGCCCCACCGGGGCCAACAATGAGCAGTTCTTC. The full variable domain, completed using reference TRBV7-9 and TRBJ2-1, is DTGVSQNPRHKITKRGQNVTFRCDPISEHNRLYWYRQTLGQGPEFLTYFQNEAQLEKSRLLSDRFSAERPKGSFSTLEIQRTEQGDSAMYLCASSPTGANNEQFFGPGTRLTVL.